This T cell receptor beta chain was obtained from a study of blood T cells in healthy people across ages. General study findings and limits: Diversity of TCR beta correlated strongly with naive T cell percentage. Roughly linearly, TCR beta diversity per million T cells fell as age increased.

Alongside a J-beta primer mix, a sample-barcoded 5' primer served in a second PCR lasting roughly 6 to 11 cycles. Tags on each cDNA molecule came from a template-switch adaptor with 12 random nucleotides. TCRdb ran MiXCR on the 5' RACE reads and lists one entry per CDR3 protein. This sample has about 400,000 distinct CDR3 sequences; 52% occur once, and the top ten carry 51%. As to this clonotype: Its specificity is unknown.

Germline V lookup: CDR1 SEHNR, CDR2 FQNEAQ (reference sequence). Between the trimmed V and J ends, which lost 1 base and 3 bases, there was a span of 6 bases. The CDR3 spans 13 residues. Sequencing used blood. The TCR sequence derives from a man in his 60s in good health. This chain joins TRBV7-9 and TRBJ1-2; no clear D. CDR3: CASSLERDYGYTF. CDR3 coding DNA: TGTGCCAGCAGCTTAGAGAGGGACTATGGCTACACCTTC.